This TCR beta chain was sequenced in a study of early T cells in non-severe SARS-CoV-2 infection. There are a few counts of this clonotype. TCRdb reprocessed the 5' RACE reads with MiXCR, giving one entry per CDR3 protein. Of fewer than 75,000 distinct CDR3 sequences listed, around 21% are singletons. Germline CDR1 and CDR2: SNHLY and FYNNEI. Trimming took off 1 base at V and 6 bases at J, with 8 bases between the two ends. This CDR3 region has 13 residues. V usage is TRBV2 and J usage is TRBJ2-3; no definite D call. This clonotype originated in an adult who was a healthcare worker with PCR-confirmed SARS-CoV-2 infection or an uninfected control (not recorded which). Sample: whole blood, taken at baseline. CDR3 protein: CASSEDAPDTQYF. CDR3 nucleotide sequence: TGTGCCAGCAGTGAAGATGCCCCGGATACGCAGTATTTT.